This T cell receptor (beta chain) emerged from a study of cytomegalovirus exposure and HLA in healthy donors. This PCR relied on a set of 60 Vbeta primers and 13 Jbeta primers. Method: immunoSEQ multiplex PCR; TCRdb's copy keeps in-frame clones and lacks some. Altogether roughly 130,000 clones are present, 75% to 85% being singletons, with the ten largest covering 1%. The V and J ends lost 6 bases and 2 bases, in that order; junction bases with no gene match: 7. CDR1 MNHEY and CDR2 SVGAGI come from the germline V gene. This CDR3 has 15 residues. The TCR originated in a middle-aged man in good health and CMV-seronegative. Sample: PBMCs. V gene TRBV6-5 combines with J gene TRBJ2-7, with 10 bases identical to TRBD2. DNA for the CDR3: TGTGCCAGCAGCGGTAGCGGGGGGCACCCCTACGAGCAGTACTTC. Protein: CASSGSGGHPYEQYF.